This is a list of T cell receptor beta chains from one sample in a study of blood T cell repertoires in COVID-19. Sequencing was performed with immunoSEQ multiplex PCR; in TCRdb, only in-frame clones are kept and a portion is missing. The table has roughly 300,000 clones, 65% to 90% seen once; the top ten hold 7.2%. The sequenced material came from peripheral blood. The source of these receptors is a human donor in a cohort sampled during active COVID-19. Both conserved end residues are trimmed from each CDR3. Some rows have no size entry. The others give once, few or many, or a class for an expanded clone.

v_gene: TRBV19; abundance: NA; CDR3aa: ASSRGRGEQETQY
v_gene: TRBV3-1/TRBV3-2; abundance: NA; CDR3aa: ASSRQGWGYT
v_gene: TRBV30; abundance: few; CDR3aa: AWSVDRGNYGYT
v_gene: TRBV5-1; abundance: NA; CDR3aa: ASSSGQGNYGYT
v_gene: TRBV10-3; abundance: NA; CDR3aa: AIKPERLSGEQY
v_gene: TRBV28; abundance: NA; CDR3aa: ASKRRQRYEQY
v_gene: TRBV24-1; abundance: NA; CDR3aa: ATSDRTGTDTEAF
v_gene: TRBV18; abundance: NA; CDR3aa: ASSPGTGLNEQF
v_gene: TRBV27; abundance: NA; CDR3aa: ASSLYRGRNSPLH
v_gene: TRBV18; abundance: NA; CDR3aa: ASSLRPRDTEAF